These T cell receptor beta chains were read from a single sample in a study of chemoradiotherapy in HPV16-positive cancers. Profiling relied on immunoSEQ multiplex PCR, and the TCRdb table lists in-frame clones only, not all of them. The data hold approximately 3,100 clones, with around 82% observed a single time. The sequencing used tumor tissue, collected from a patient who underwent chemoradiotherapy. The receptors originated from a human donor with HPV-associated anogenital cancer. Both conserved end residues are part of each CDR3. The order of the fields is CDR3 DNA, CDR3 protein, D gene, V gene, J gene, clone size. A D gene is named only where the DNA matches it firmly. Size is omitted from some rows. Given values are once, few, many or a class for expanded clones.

CDR3nt: TGTGCCAGCAGCCGATCCGGGAGGGGGGTAATGATCGATGGCTACACCTTC
CDR3aa: CASSRSGRGVMIDGYTF
d_gene: .
v_gene: TRBV5-4
j_gene: TRBJ1-2
abundance: .

CDR3nt: TGTGCCACCAGCAGAGAGCGGGGAGCTACAGATACGCAGTATTTT
CDR3aa: CATSRERGATDTQYF
d_gene: .
v_gene: TRBV15
j_gene: TRBJ2-3
abundance: .

CDR3nt: TGTGCCAGCAGCAAGTACCGGACTAGCGGGAGAGTACCAAAAGAGACCCAGTACTTC
CDR3aa: CASSKYRTSGRVPKETQYF
d_gene: TRBD2
v_gene: TRBV11-2
j_gene: TRBJ2-5
abundance: .

CDR3nt: TGTGCCAGCAGCGACAGGGAGGCCGGGGAGCTGTTTTTT
CDR3aa: CASSDREAGELFF
d_gene: .
v_gene: TRBV6-1
j_gene: TRBJ2-2
abundance: .

CDR3nt: TGTGCCATCGGACCCGGGGGGAACACTGAAGCTTTCTTT
CDR3aa: CAIGPGGNTEAFF
d_gene: .
v_gene: TRBV10-3
j_gene: TRBJ1-1
abundance: .

CDR3nt: TGTGCCATCAGTGGACTAGCGTTGGAGACCCAGTACTTC
CDR3aa: CAISGLALETQYF
d_gene: TRBD2
v_gene: TRBV10-3
j_gene: TRBJ2-5
abundance: once

CDR3nt: TGTGCCAGCAGCTCCCCAGGTGGGACCCAGTACTTC
CDR3aa: CASSSPGGTQYF
d_gene: .
v_gene: TRBV7-7
j_gene: TRBJ2-5
abundance: .

CDR3nt: TGTGCCAGCAGCATCGCGGGGGGACCTTACGAGCAGTACTTC
CDR3aa: CASSIAGGPYEQYF
d_gene: TRBD2
v_gene: TRBV5-4
j_gene: TRBJ2-7
abundance: .

CDR3nt: TGTGCCAGCAGCCGAGGCCAGGCCCAAGAGACCCAGTACTTC
CDR3aa: CASSRGQAQETQYF
d_gene: .
v_gene: TRBV4-2
j_gene: TRBJ2-5
abundance: .

CDR3nt: TGTGCCAGCAGCTTAGGCGGGGGGAGCTCCTACAATGAGCAGTTCTTC
CDR3aa: CASSLGGGSSYNEQFF
d_gene: TRBD2
v_gene: TRBV11-2
j_gene: TRBJ2-1
abundance: once

CDR3nt: TGTGCCAGCAGTTTGCACAGGGTTGGGCAGCCCCAGCATTTT
CDR3aa: CASSLHRVGQPQHF
d_gene: .
v_gene: TRBV27
j_gene: TRBJ1-5
abundance: .

CDR3nt: TGTGCCAGCAGCTCCGCGGGGTGGAGGACCATATATTTT
CDR3aa: CASSSAGWRTIYF
d_gene: .
v_gene: TRBV7-2
j_gene: TRBJ1-3
abundance: .

CDR3nt: TGTGCCAGCAGCTTTATTTCAGGGGGCGAGGGCTATGGCTACACCTTC
CDR3aa: CASSFISGGEGYGYTF
d_gene: TRBD1
v_gene: TRBV5-6
j_gene: TRBJ1-2
abundance: .

CDR3nt: TGTGCCAGCAGTGACGCGCTACTCTACAATGAGCAGTTCTTC
CDR3aa: CASSDALLYNEQFF
d_gene: .
v_gene: TRBV2
j_gene: TRBJ2-1
abundance: once

CDR3nt: TGTGCCAGCCTTCTTGGGGGGGGCGCCAAAAACATTCAGTACTTC
CDR3aa: CASLLGGGAKNIQYF
d_gene: .
v_gene: TRBV2
j_gene: TRBJ2-4
abundance: .

CDR3nt: TGTGCCAGCAGTGACCTAGGACTAGCGGGCTTTGAGGAGCAGTTCTTC
CDR3aa: CASSDLGLAGFEEQFF
d_gene: TRBD2
v_gene: TRBV6-4
j_gene: TRBJ2-1
abundance: once

CDR3nt: TGTGCCATCAGTCAACAGGGGGCATCAATGGGCTACACCTTC
CDR3aa: CAISQQGASMGYTF
d_gene: TRBD1
v_gene: TRBV10-3
j_gene: TRBJ1-2
abundance: few

CDR3nt: TGTGCCAGCAGTTGGACAGGGGACCAGCCCCAGCATTTT
CDR3aa: CASSWTGDQPQHF
d_gene: TRBD1
v_gene: TRBV2
j_gene: TRBJ1-5
abundance: .

CDR3nt: TGTGCCAGCAGCTTAAGGGGGGGAAATGAGCAGTTCTTC
CDR3aa: CASSLRGGNEQFF
d_gene: .
v_gene: TRBV11-2
j_gene: TRBJ2-1
abundance: .

CDR3nt: TGTGCCAGCAGTGAACAGTGGGCCCGGGATGGCTACACCTTC
CDR3aa: CASSEQWARDGYTF
d_gene: .
v_gene: TRBV6-1
j_gene: TRBJ1-2
abundance: .

CDR3nt: TGTGCCAGCAGCTTGGGACAGGGGAAGAGCTCCTACGAGCAGTACTTC
CDR3aa: CASSLGQGKSSYEQYF
d_gene: TRBD1
v_gene: TRBV5-4
j_gene: TRBJ2-7
abundance: .

CDR3nt: TGTGCCAGCAGCTTAGAGGGCCTAGCGGGAGTGGATACGCAGTATTTT
CDR3aa: CASSLEGLAGVDTQYF
d_gene: TRBD2
v_gene: TRBV7-9
j_gene: TRBJ2-3
abundance: .

CDR3nt: TGTGCCAGTAGTATAGATATAACAGGGGGCACCCAGGGCAATCAGCCCCAGCATTTT
CDR3aa: CASSIDITGGTQGNQPQHF
d_gene: TRBD1
v_gene: TRBV19
j_gene: TRBJ1-5
abundance: few

CDR3nt: TGTGCCAGTAGGCCGAGAGGGTTCACTGAAGCTTTCTTT
CDR3aa: CASRPRGFTEAFF
d_gene: .
v_gene: TRBV19
j_gene: TRBJ1-1
abundance: once

CDR3nt: TGTGCCAGTAGTCCGATAGCGGGATACACAGATACGCAGTATTTT
CDR3aa: CASSPIAGYTDTQYF
d_gene: TRBD2
v_gene: TRBV19
j_gene: TRBJ2-3
abundance: few

CDR3nt: TGTGCCAGCAGCTTAGGTGCGGGAGGGGAGACTGAGCAGTTCTTC
CDR3aa: CASSLGAGGETEQFF
d_gene: TRBD2
v_gene: TRBV11-2
j_gene: TRBJ2-1
abundance: .

CDR3nt: TGTGCCAGAACCCCGGGACAGGGAGGTCAGCCCCAGCATTTT
CDR3aa: CARTPGQGGQPQHF
d_gene: TRBD1
v_gene: TRBV6-6
j_gene: TRBJ1-5
abundance: few

CDR3nt: TGTGCCAGCAGCTTAGGGTCCCTCGAACCCTCTGGAAACACCATATATTTT
CDR3aa: CASSLGSLEPSGNTIYF
d_gene: .
v_gene: TRBV7-8
j_gene: TRBJ1-3
abundance: .

CDR3nt: TGCGCCAGCAGCCAAGAGCCCGGCACAGATACGCAGTATTTT
CDR3aa: CASSQEPGTDTQYF
d_gene: .
v_gene: TRBV4-1
j_gene: TRBJ2-3
abundance: .

CDR3nt: TGTGCCAGCTCCAACTCCGATGCGAACACCGGGGAGCTGTTTTTT
CDR3aa: CASSNSDANTGELFF
d_gene: .
v_gene: TRBV18
j_gene: TRBJ2-2
abundance: .

CDR3nt: TGTGCCAGCAGCTTCCCCGGGTATGAGGGCTACACCTTC
CDR3aa: CASSFPGYEGYTF
d_gene: .
v_gene: TRBV7-9
j_gene: TRBJ1-2
abundance: .

CDR3nt: TGTGCCTGGAGGAGGACTAGCGGGAAAGCAGATACGCAGTATTTT
CDR3aa: CAWRRTSGKADTQYF
d_gene: TRBD2
v_gene: TRBV30
j_gene: TRBJ2-3
abundance: .

CDR3nt: TGTGCTAGTGGTTTGGAATTGGGGGAGCTGTTTTTT
CDR3aa: CASGLELGELFF
d_gene: .
v_gene: TRBV12-5
j_gene: TRBJ2-2
abundance: .

CDR3nt: TGTGCCAGCAGCACCACCTCCGGACACTCGGAGGAGACCCAGTACTTC
CDR3aa: CASSTTSGHSEETQYF
d_gene: .
v_gene: TRBV7-9
j_gene: TRBJ2-5
abundance: .

CDR3nt: TGTGCCAGCAGCGGCCGGGGACAAGGAGGAATCACCGGGGAGCTGTTTTTT
CDR3aa: CASSGRGQGGITGELFF
d_gene: .
v_gene: TRBV7-9
j_gene: TRBJ2-2
abundance: .

CDR3nt: TGTGCCAGCAGTAAACAGGGAGACTATGGCTACACCTTC
CDR3aa: CASSKQGDYGYTF
d_gene: .
v_gene: TRBV25-1
j_gene: TRBJ1-2
abundance: .

CDR3nt: TGCGCCAGCAGCGACCGGGACAGGGTAGGCTATGGCTACACCTTC
CDR3aa: CASSDRDRVGYGYTF
d_gene: TRBD1
v_gene: TRBV5-1
j_gene: TRBJ1-2
abundance: .

CDR3nt: TGTGCCAGTACCCGGTGGGGGGAGCTGTTTTTT
CDR3aa: CASTRWGELFF
d_gene: .
v_gene: TRBV19
j_gene: TRBJ2-2
abundance: .

CDR3nt: TGTGCCAGCAGCTTCGATCCGACAGCGGCCTATAATTCACCCCTCCACTTT
CDR3aa: CASSFDPTAAYNSPLHF
d_gene: .
v_gene: TRBV5-5
j_gene: TRBJ1-6
abundance: .

CDR3nt: TGCGCCAGCAGCCAAGATAGATTAGGCGGATCATCCTACAATGAGCAGTTCTTC
CDR3aa: CASSQDRLGGSSYNEQFF
d_gene: .
v_gene: TRBV4-3
j_gene: TRBJ2-1
abundance: .

CDR3nt: TGTGCCAGCAGTGCTAGCGCCGCGAGCTCCTACGAGCAGTACTTC
CDR3aa: CASSASAASSYEQYF
d_gene: .
v_gene: TRBV2
j_gene: TRBJ2-7
abundance: once

CDR3nt: TGTGCCAGCAGTCCCACCCTGCGGAGAGGGACCCAGTACTTC
CDR3aa: CASSPTLRRGTQYF
d_gene: .
v_gene: TRBV7-3
j_gene: TRBJ2-5
abundance: .

CDR3nt: TGTGCCAGCAGTGCGCCCTCTGGCACAGATACGCAGTATTTT
CDR3aa: CASSAPSGTDTQYF
d_gene: .
v_gene: TRBV2
j_gene: TRBJ2-3
abundance: .

CDR3nt: TGTGCCAGCAGTGAAGCTCACAGGGGCTATGGCTACACCTTC
CDR3aa: CASSEAHRGYGYTF
d_gene: TRBD1
v_gene: TRBV6-1
j_gene: TRBJ1-2
abundance: .

CDR3nt: TGCGCCAGCAGCCAAGATGAGACAGGGACCTATTCTAACTATGGCTACACCTTC
CDR3aa: CASSQDETGTYSNYGYTF
d_gene: TRBD1
v_gene: TRBV4-1
j_gene: TRBJ1-2
abundance: .

CDR3nt: TGTGCCTGTAATTACAGGGGGTCCTTCCAAGAAGCTTTCTTT
CDR3aa: CACNYRGSFQEAFF
d_gene: TRBD1
v_gene: TRBV30
j_gene: TRBJ1-1
abundance: .

CDR3nt: TGTGCCAGCAGCTTCACAGGGGGCGCCACCGGGGAGCTGTTTTTT
CDR3aa: CASSFTGGATGELFF
d_gene: TRBD1
v_gene: TRBV7-2
j_gene: TRBJ2-2
abundance: .

CDR3nt: TGCGCCAGCAGCGTAAACTACAGGGGGGCCGGGGAGCTGTTTTTT
CDR3aa: CASSVNYRGAGELFF
d_gene: TRBD1
v_gene: TRBV5-1
j_gene: TRBJ2-2
abundance: .

CDR3nt: TGTGCCAGCAGACAGGACGAGCAGTACTTC
CDR3aa: CASRQDEQYF
d_gene: .
v_gene: TRBV21-1
j_gene: TRBJ2-7
abundance: .

CDR3nt: TGTGCCAGCAGTGAAGATCGGGTCCCGTACTCTCCTAACTATGGCTACACCTTC
CDR3aa: CASSEDRVPYSPNYGYTF
d_gene: .
v_gene: TRBV6-1
j_gene: TRBJ1-2
abundance: .

CDR3nt: TGTGCCAGCAGCTTGGTTGTCATTACCATCGATACGCAGTATTTT
CDR3aa: CASSLVVITIDTQYF
d_gene: .
v_gene: TRBV5-5
j_gene: TRBJ2-3
abundance: .